Each of the 15 T cell receptor beta chains below was sequenced from the same sample in a study of blood T cell repertoires in COVID-19. The assay was immunoSEQ multiplex PCR, and TCRdb's table has in-frame clones only and misses some. This sample has about 170,000 clones, with 70% to 85% found just once. The sample consisted of peripheral blood. These receptors originate from a woman of 80 years or more with acute or convalescent COVID-19.

The V gene is TRBV4-1, the J gene TRBJ2-1; maybe TRBD2 (6 bases). The length of the CDR3 is 16 residues. Trimming took 0 bases from V and 4 from J, leaving 13 bases between them. Germline CDR1 MGHRA, CDR2 YSYEKL. The CDR3 DNA sequence: TGCGCCAGCAGCCAAGAGCGGGACGTCACTTACAATGAGCAGTTCTTC. This encodes CASSQERDVTYNEQFF.

The chain carries TRBV6-2 or TRBV6-3 and TRBJ2-5; the D is unclear. V dropped 2 bases and J dropped 2 bases, with 6 bases sitting between them. Germline CDR1 MNHEY, CDR2 SVGEGT. The CDR3 length is 13 residues. CDR3 coding DNA: TGTGCCAGCAGTTACCTGTATCAAGAGACCCAGTACTTC. It translates to CASSYLYQETQYF.

The chain couples TRBV5-1 to TRBJ1-1; 7 bases agree with TRBD1. Per germline, CDR1 SGHRS and CDR2 YFSETQ. V was pared by 3 bases and J by 1 base, with 9 bases of the junction left unmatched. The CDR3 is 16 residues long. CDR3 DNA: TGCGCCAGCAGCTCAGGACAGGCTACTTCGAACACTGAAGCTTTCTTT. Amino acids: CASSSGQATSNTEAFF.

The rearrangement joins TRBV5-1 to TRBJ2-2, with 9 bases matching TRBD1. CDR1 and CDR2 (germline): SGHRS, YFSETQ. V shed 0 bases and J 4 bases; nucleotides not matched to a gene: 4. The CDR3 is 16 residues long. The CDR3 region has the DNA TGCGCCAGCAGCTTGGTCGGGACAGGGACCACCGGGGAGCTGTTTTTT. Protein sequence: CASSLVGTGTTGELFF.

J is TRBJ1-5 and V is TRBV18; D is possibly TRBD1 (6 bases). Germline values: CDR1 KGHSH, CDR2 LQKENI. The germline V and J ends were trimmed by 6 bases and 3 bases, with 15 bases remaining between them. The CDR3 is 15 amino acids. The CDR3 bases are TGTGCCAGCTCCGCTCAGGGGCATGACAATCAGCCCCAGCATTTT. The encoded protein is CASSAQGHDNQPQHF.

V is TRBV21-1 and J is TRBJ1-5; TRBD1, the D gene given by the table, was not confirmed from the DNA. TRBV21-1 is deemed a pseudogene. This CDR3 is built from 15 residues. The CDR3 loop reads CASIVQGRAHQPQHF. The CDR3 nucleotides are TGTGCCAGCATCGTTCAGGGAAGGGCCCATCAGCCCCAGCATTTT.

The J gene is TRBJ2-3, the V gene TRBV5-1; 8 bases fit TRBD1. The CDR3 consists of 15 residues. Germline CDR1 reads SGHRS; CDR2 reads YFSETQ. Losses at the gene ends were 2 bases for V and 4 bases for J; bases not matched to a gene: 6. The CDR3 nucleotides read TGCGCCAGCAGCTTTCGACAGGGGTTCTCAGATACGCAGTATTTT. Translated, it gives CASSFRQGFSDTQYF.

The chain combines TRBV5-4 with TRBJ2-7; TRBD1 matches 8 bases. Germline trimming cut 3 bases from V and 3 bases from J; bases unmatched to any gene: 11. The CDR3 contains 16 residues. Germline assignment: CDR1 SGHNT and CDR2 YYREEE (reference sequence). The DNA for the CDR3 is TGTGCCAGCAGCTCCCCGACAGGGGCCGGTAACTACGAGCAGTACTTC. Its translation: CASSSPTGAGNYEQYF.

V is TRBV7-2 and J is TRBJ2-7, with 9 bases identical to TRBD2. Germline V gives CDR1 SGHTA, CDR2 FQGNSA. The CDR3 totals 14 residues. Trimming removed 1 base from V and 7 bases from J; junction bases left unmatched: 5. The CDR3 region has the DNA TGTGCCAGCAGCTTAGTACTAGCGGGTCAGGAGCAGTACTTC. Translation: CASSLVLAGQEQYF.

The V call is TRBV27, the J call TRBJ1-1; D call uncertain. Trimming took off 4 bases at V and 0 bases at J, with 12 bases between the two ends. The CDR3 runs 15 residues. The germline CDR1 and CDR2 sequences are MNHEY and SMNVEV (reference sequence). CDR3 protein: CASSSRVTMNTEAFF. CDR3 bases: TGTGCCAGCAGTTCGAGGGTTACCATGAACACTGAAGCTTTCTTT.

The chain couples TRBV5-4 to TRBJ2-1; possible D gene TRBD2, 6 bases. V lost 3 bases, J lost 3 bases, and 7 bases lay in between. There are 13 residues in the CDR3. CDR1 SGHNT and CDR2 YYREEE come from the germline V gene (reference sequence). CDR3 nucleotides: TGTGCCAGCAGCTCGCGGGGCTACAATGAGCAGTTCTTC. The encoded protein is CASSSRGYNEQFF.

This clone was detected only a few times. The chain uses TRBV5-4 and TRBJ2-2, with 9 bases lining up with TRBD1. The trim removed 4 bases at V and 5 bases at J, leaving 6 bases unmatched. The V gene's germline CDR1 is SGHNT and CDR2 YYREEE (reference sequence). The CDR3 has 15 residues. The DNA of the CDR3 is TGTGCCAGCAGCGTGGGACAGGGTGGAACCGGGGAGCTGTTTTTT. Translating gives CASSVGQGGTGELFF.

This chain joins TRBV5-1 and TRBJ1-1, with D perhaps TRBD1 (6 bases). Germline assignment: CDR1 SGHRS and CDR2 YFSETQ. The V end was cut by 6 bases, the J end by 4 bases, with 16 bases between. CDR3 length: 14 amino acids. In DNA, the CDR3 is TGCGCCAGCAACCAGGACAGACCGTCCACTGAAGCTTTCTTT. Amino acid sequence: CASNQDRPSTEAFF. The full variable domain, its missing parts supplied by reference TRBV5-1 and TRBJ1-1, is KAGVTQTPRYLIKTRGQQVTLSCSPISGHRSVSWYQQTPGQGLQFLFEYFSETQRNKGNFPGRFSGRQFSNSRSEMNVSTLELGDSALYLCASNQDRPSTEAFFGQGTRLTVV.

The CDR3 reads CASSYRDRGRGSTDTQYF. As DNA, the CDR3 is TGTGCCAGCAGCTACCGGGACAGGGGGCGAGGGAGCACAGATACGCAGTATTTT. The J gene is TRBJ2-3, the V gene TRBV7-8, with 12 bases lining up with TRBD1. Looked up from germline, CDR1 is SGHVS and CDR2 is FQNEAQ. With V trimmed by 4 bases and J by 0 bases, 8 bases remained unmatched. The CDR3 length is 18 residues.

This chain uses TRBV9 with TRBJ1-1; perhaps TRBD1 as D (5 bases). The CDR3 loop spans 14 amino acids. Trimming removed 0 bases from V and 3 bases from J, with 9 bases in between. CDR1 SGDLS and CDR2 YYNGEE come from the germline V gene. CDR3 region: CASSVGGEDTEAFF. As DNA, the CDR3 is TGTGCCAGCAGCGTAGGAGGGGAGGACACTGAAGCTTTCTTT.